This T cell receptor beta chain appears in the sequencing data of a study of human T cells and chemical hapten exposure. This clonotype was found many times. Regarding time point: pre-sensitization, week 0. Indicated treatment: therapeutic diphenylcyclopropenone sensitization with weekly scalp DPC. Every donor had alopecia and was 18 to 70 years old; all were suitable for DPC. Germline V gene data show CDR1 as MNHEY and CDR2 as SMNVEV (reference sequence). This CDR3 has 14 residues. The V end lost 7 bases, the J end lost 8 bases, and 20 bases lay between the germline ends. One entry per CDR3 protein results from TCRdb running MiXCR on the RACE reads. The sample holds approximately 400,000 distinct CDR3 sequences; 4% to 6% are singletons and the top ten take 2.6%.

The source of this sequence is a woman aged 45-65 years with alopecia areata. Some clones in this sample may be carry-over from other donors' samples. The rearrangement uses TRBV27 and TRBJ1-2, with D possibly TRBD1 on 6 matching bases. This specimen was whole blood, taken in connection with sensitization to the hapten diphenylcyclopropenone (DPC). Here the CDR3 DNA reads TGTGCCAGCAACCCACAGGGAGCAGGTCCCGGCTACACCTTC. Its translation is CASNPQGAGPGYTF.